The 10 T cell receptor beta chains presented below share a single source sample, sequenced in a study of Ad26.COV2.S vaccination and SARS-CoV-2 variants. Assay used: immunoSEQ multiplex PCR; TCRdb lists only in-frame clones, some missing. The sample has around 300,000 clones, approximately 86% seen once. The sample's treatment: over 15 received Ad26.COV2.S at low or high dose, single or two shots; 5 received placebo; per-sample allocation not given. All samples were drawn on day 63, counting from the first vaccine or placebo injection. The input for sequencing was peripheral blood, taken in a trial of Ad26.COV2.S vaccine versus placebo. These receptors all come from a person between 18 and 59 years old who received the Ad26.COV2.S COVID-19 vaccine or a placebo.

There are a few counts of this clone. For the CDR3, the DNA is TGCGCCAGCAGCTTGTTCAGGACAGGGGATACTGAAGCTTTCTTT. Its protein product is CASSLFRTGDTEAFF. This chain uses TRBV5-1 with TRBJ1-1; 9 bases match TRBD1. V lost 1 base, J lost 5 bases, and 6 bases stayed unmatched. The germline gives CDR1 SGHRS, CDR2 YFSETQ. The CDR3 extends over 15 amino acids.

The chain couples TRBV7-2 to TRBJ2-1; D unclear. Trimming removed 5 bases at V and 5 bases at J, with 16 bases between. The CDR3 is made up of 15 amino acids. Germline V gene data show CDR1 as SGHTA and CDR2 as FQGNSA. The CDR3 DNA follows: TGTGCCAGCAGCCAGGTGGCAGGTCTGAACAATGAGCAGTTCTTC. Encoded protein: CASSQVAGLNNEQFF.

The DNA of the CDR3 is TGTGCCAGCCGGGGGACTAGCGGGAGGCTCACAGATACGCAGTATTTT. As protein: CASRGTSGRLTDTQYF. J is TRBJ2-3 and V is TRBV28; the match to TRBD2 covers 15 bases. Germline V gene data show CDR1 as MDHEN and CDR2 as SYDVKM. With 8 bases clipped from V and 2 bases from J, the junction kept 5 bases outside the gene matches. This CDR3 has 16 residues.

The chain joins TRBV7-6 to TRBJ2-7, with D possibly TRBD1 on 5 matching bases. CDR3 length: 16 residues. Trimming took 5 bases from V and 7 from J, leaving 24 bases between them. The V gene's germline CDR1 is SGHVS and CDR2 FNYEAQ. CDR3 sequence: CASSPAPGLVGREQYF. The CDR3 nucleotides are TGTGCCAGCAGCCCAGCCCCGGGTCTAGTGGGGCGGGAGCAGTACTTC.

The chain carries TRBV28 and TRBJ1-3, with D perhaps TRBD1 (6 bases). In germline, CDR1 is MDHEN, CDR2 SYDVKM. This CDR3 contains 11 residues. V was pared by 3 bases and J by 9 bases, with 6 bases between. Written as DNA, the CDR3 is TGTGCCAGCAGTTTGGGGGCCACCATATATTTT. Protein product: CASSLGATIYF. The variable domain in full, with the rest retrieved from reference TRBV28 and TRBJ1-3, is DVKVTQSSRYLVKRTGEKVFLECVQDMDHENMFWYRQDPGLGLRLIYFSYDVKMKEKGDIPEGYSVSREKKERFSLILESASTNQTSMYLCASSLGATIYFGEGSWLTVV.

This sequence joins TRBV4-1 and TRBJ2-5, with 12 bases lining up with TRBD2. Germline V lookup: CDR1 MGHRA, CDR2 YSYEKL. The V gene end was trimmed by 2 bases and the J gene end by 5 bases; junction bases not matched to a gene: 9. This CDR3 spans 17 amino acids. CDR3 amino acids: CASSQTSSGRAWETQYF. CDR3 bases: TGCGCCAGCAGCCAAACTTCTAGCGGGAGGGCCTGGGAGACCCAGTACTTC.

The V and J genes are TRBV27 and TRBJ1-1; D call uncertain. CDR3 length: 13 residues. Trimming removed 7 bases from V and 4 bases from J, with 13 bases in between. From germline, CDR1 is MNHEY and CDR2 SMNVEV (reference sequence). The CDR3 loop reads CASTYQRGTEAFF. The CDR3 bases are TGTGCCAGCACTTATCAACGGGGCACTGAAGCTTTCTTT.

About this clone: Other DNA sequences from this sample encode an identical CDR3 as well. The chain joins TRBV24-1 to TRBJ1-2; 7 positions agree with TRBD1. This CDR3 is 14 amino acids long. Germline trimming cut 5 bases from V and 1 base from J; bases unmatched to any gene: 3. Germline-derived CDR1 and CDR2 are KGHDR and SFDVKD. The CDR3 DNA sequence: TGTGCCACCAGTGGAGACAGGGATAACTATGGCTACACCTTC. Translation: CATSGDRDNYGYTF.

This rearrangement joins TRBV13 to TRBJ2-6, with TRBD1 matching 7 bases. Germline V gene sequence: CDR1 PRHDT, CDR2 FYEKMQ (reference sequence). The CDR3 contains 19 residues. J was trimmed by 0 bases and V by 1 base; bases with no gene match: 9. The CDR3 loop reads CASSLEGPTGTSGANVLTF. Written as DNA, the CDR3 is TGTGCCAGCAGCTTAGAGGGTCCGACAGGGACCTCTGGGGCCAACGTCCTGACTTTC.

The V call is TRBV18, the J call TRBJ2-3, with 9 bases identical to TRBD2. This CDR3 contains 16 residues. Per germline, CDR1 KGHSH and CDR2 LQKENI. V lost 5 bases to trimming and J lost 4 bases; unmatched junction nucleotides: 10. This chain's CDR3 is CASSTRTSGRPDTQYF. The CDR3 coding sequence is TGTGCCAGCTCAACCCGAACTAGCGGGCGGCCAGATACGCAGTATTTT. Using reference TRBV18 and TRBJ2-3 for the parts outside the CDR3, the full variable domain is NAGVMQNPRHLVRRRGQEARLRCSPMKGHSHVYWYRQLPEEGLKFMVYLQKENIIDESGMPKERFSAEFPKEGPSILRIQQVVRGDSAAYFCASSTRTSGRPDTQYFGPGTRLTVL.